This paragraph reports one TCR beta chain. Its target is unknown. With a J-beta primer mix and a sample-barcoded 5' primer, a second PCR ran roughly 7 to 11 cycles. Every sample gave at least 2.5 million paired-end reads containing CDR3. MiXCR was run by TCRdb on the 5' RACE reads, yielding one entry per CDR3 protein. The data hold about 1.7 million distinct CDR3 sequences, with roughly 27% observed a single time. This sample is part of a study of blood T cells in healthy people across ages. About the study: Capturing about one barcoded beta molecule per two T cells was achieved by template switching.

Between the trimmed V and J ends, which lost 5 bases and 4 bases, there was a span of 15 bases. The CDR3 extends over 16 amino acids. Looked up from germline, CDR1 is SEHNR and CDR2 is FQNEAQ (reference sequence). Study-wide points: Per-million-T-cell TCR beta diversity fell roughly linearly with age.

Peripheral blood was drawn, roughly 10 milliliters per donor. The origin of this receptor is a woman under 40 in good health. The chain recombines TRBV7-9 with TRBJ2-6, with TRBD2 as a possible D gene (5 bases). The specimen was blood. The CDR3 reads CASSRGGAAGANVLTF. CDR3 bases: TGTGCCAGCAGCCGAGGAGGAGCTGCGGGGGCCAACGTCCTGACTTTC.